The rows below give T cell receptor beta chains drawn from one sample of a study of blood T cell repertoires in COVID-19. Assay used: immunoSEQ multiplex PCR; TCRdb lists only in-frame clones, some missing. The repertoire holds 89,000 or so clones, with more than 75% as singletons. Sequenced sample: peripheral blood. The source of these receptors is a man between 50 and 59 years old with active COVID-19. CDR3s include the opening cysteine and the closing phenylalanine or tryptophan. Each record gives: clone size, D gene, J gene, V gene, CDR3 protein, CDR3 DNA. The D gene is left open where the match is weak. The size of a clone is reported for some rows only, either as once, few or many, or as a class for expanded clones.

size: once
D: TRBD1
J: TRBJ1-2
V: TRBV30
CDR3: CAWRLTGKAVYGYTF
DNA: TGTGCCTGGAGGTTGACAGGGAAGGCTGTCTATGGCTACACCTTC

size: -
D: -
J: TRBJ2-1
V: TRBV19
CDR3: CASSKGGGQEQFF
DNA: TGTGCCAGTAGTAAGGGCGGGGGCCAGGAGCAGTTCTTC

size: -
D: -
J: TRBJ2-3
V: TRBV9
CDR3: CASSATGTALTDTQYF
DNA: TGTGCCAGCAGCGCAACCGGGACTGCCCTTACAGATACGCAGTATTTT

size: -
D: TRBD1
J: TRBJ1-1
V: TRBV9
CDR3: CASSPWTGEATEAFF
DNA: TGTGCCAGCAGCCCCTGGACAGGGGAGGCCACTGAAGCTTTCTTT

size: few
D: -
J: TRBJ2-1
V: TRBV24-1
CDR3: CATSDSGPPGSEQFF
DNA: TGTGCCACCAGTGATTCCGGGCCGCCGGGGTCGGAGCAGTTCTTC

size: few
D: -
J: TRBJ2-1
V: TRBV6-2/TRBV6-3
CDR3: CASSYSSPDRLRGEQFF
DNA: TGTGCCAGCAGTTACTCGTCTCCCGACCGGCTAAGGGGTGAGCAGTTCTTC

size: -
D: TRBD2
J: TRBJ2-5
V: TRBV7-9
CDR3: CASSLEDWAAGDQETQYF
DNA: TGTGCCAGCAGCTTAGAGGATTGGGCAGCGGGAGACCAAGAGACCCAGTACTTC

size: -
D: TRBD1
J: TRBJ1-5
V: TRBV28
CDR3: CASSLSRTGGRQPQHF
DNA: TGTGCCAGCAGTCTATCCCGGACAGGGGGACGACAGCCCCAGCATTTT

size: -
D: TRBD2
J: TRBJ2-4
V: TRBV27
CDR3: CATATLAEPTKNIQYF
DNA: TGTGCCACCGCCACACTAGCGGAGCCCACCAAAAACATTCAGTACTTC

size: -
D: -
J: TRBJ2-2
V: TRBV27
CDR3: CASSLSLGGRNTGELFF
DNA: TGTGCCAGCAGTTTATCCCTCGGCGGCAGGAACACCGGGGAGCTGTTTTTT

size: -
D: -
J: TRBJ2-7
V: TRBV27
CDR3: CASTGTYEQYF
DNA: TGTGCCAGCACAGGGACCTACGAGCAGTACTTC

size: -
D: TRBD1
J: TRBJ1-3
V: TRBV3-1/TRBV3-2
CDR3: CASSRTGEGNTIYF
DNA: TGTGCCAGCAGTCGGACAGGGGAAGGAAACACCATATATTTT

size: -
D: -
J: TRBJ2-2
V: TRBV19
CDR3: CASLDRPANTGELFF
DNA: TGTGCCAGCCTAGACCGACCGGCGAACACCGGGGAGCTGTTTTTT

size: -
D: -
J: TRBJ2-7
V: TRBV19
CDR3: CASSTTQGAVYEQYF
DNA: TGTGCCAGTAGCACGACCCAAGGGGCAGTCTACGAGCAGTACTTC

size: -
D: TRBD1
J: TRBJ1-6
V: TRBV6-5
CDR3: CASKAGTGDSPLHF
DNA: TGTGCCAGCAAAGCCGGGACAGGGGATTCACCCCTCCACTTT

size: -
D: -
J: TRBJ1-1
V: TRBV10-3
CDR3: CAGRAMTEEGAFF
DNA: TGTGCCGGAAGGGCGATGACGGAGGAAGGGGCTTTCTTT

size: -
D: TRBD1
J: TRBJ1-2
V: TRBV10-3
CDR3: CAIRDREGNLYGYTF
DNA: TGTGCCATCCGGGACAGGGAGGGGAACCTCTATGGCTACACCTTC

size: once
D: TRBD2
J: TRBJ2-5
V: TRBV19
CDR3: CASSIPGRVQETQYF
DNA: TGTGCCAGTAGTATCCCGGGGAGGGTCCAAGAGACCCAGTACTTC

size: -
D: TRBD1
J: TRBJ1-1
V: TRBV24-1
CDR3: CATSGGGARDTEAFF
DNA: TGTGCCACCAGTGGAGGGGGCGCCCGGGACACTGAAGCTTTCTTT

size: -
D: -
J: TRBJ2-7
V: TRBV3-1/TRBV3-2
CDR3: CASSQDQHSSYEQYF
DNA: TGTGCCAGCAGCCAAGATCAGCACAGCTCCTACGAGCAGTACTTC

size: -
D: TRBD1
J: TRBJ1-5
V: TRBV7-2
CDR3: CASSLEGQGVPNQPQHF
DNA: TGTGCCAGCAGCTTAGAAGGACAGGGAGTCCCCAATCAGCCCCAGCATTTT

size: -
D: TRBD2
J: TRBJ2-3
V: TRBV19
CDR3: CASSPIAGEPDTQYF
DNA: TGTGCCAGTAGCCCAATAGCGGGAGAGCCAGATACGCAGTATTTT

size: -
D: TRBD1
J: TRBJ2-7
V: TRBV29-1
CDR3: CSVEGQAYEQYF
DNA: TGCAGCGTTGAGGGACAGGCCTACGAGCAGTACTTC

size: once
D: -
J: TRBJ1-6
V: TRBV4-3
CDR3: CASSQERVVGGIAPNDSPLHF
DNA: TGCGCCAGCAGCCAAGAAAGGGTGGTCGGGGGAATAGCCCCTAATGATTCACCCCTCCACTTT

size: -
D: TRBD2
J: TRBJ2-7
V: TRBV27
CDR3: CASSLGSGGVYEQYF
DNA: TGTGCCAGCAGTTTAGGTAGCGGGGGGGTCTACGAGCAGTACTTC

size: -
D: TRBD2
J: TRBJ2-3
V: TRBV27
CDR3: CASSSYSGGRSAAQYF
DNA: TGTGCCAGCAGTTCTTACAGCGGGGGGCGTTCGGCAGCGCAGTATTTT

size: -
D: TRBD1
J: TRBJ1-6
V: TRBV28
CDR3: CASSRSQGYSPLHF
DNA: TGTGCCAGCAGCCGGTCACAGGGGTATTCACCCCTCCACTTT

size: -
D: -
J: TRBJ1-5
V: TRBV2
CDR3: CASSVGGGQPQHF
DNA: TGTGCCAGCAGTGTTGGGGGGGGCCAGCCCCAGCATTTT

size: -
D: -
J: TRBJ1-6
V: TRBV18
CDR3: CASSPPQGISPLHF
DNA: TGTGCCAGCTCACCACCACAGGGAATATCACCCCTCCACTTT

size: once
D: TRBD2
J: TRBJ2-1
V: TRBV6-4
CDR3: CASSGSRGEEQFF
DNA: TGTGCCAGCAGTGGATCTCGGGGGGAGGAGCAGTTCTTC

size: -
D: TRBD2
J: TRBJ2-3
V: TRBV7-3
CDR3: CASSFKNAGGDTQYF
DNA: TGTGCCAGCAGCTTCAAGAACGCCGGGGGGGATACGCAGTATTTT

size: -
D: -
J: TRBJ2-6
V: TRBV3-1/TRBV3-2
CDR3: CASSQGRAGGANVLTF
DNA: TGTGCCAGCAGCCAAGGCAGGGCTGGTGGGGCCAACGTCCTGACTTTC

size: -
D: TRBD2
J: TRBJ2-5
V: TRBV9
CDR3: CASSVAGGGGQETQYF
DNA: TGTGCCAGCAGCGTAGCCGGGGGGGGCGGGCAAGAGACCCAGTACTTC

size: many
D: TRBD2
J: TRBJ2-7
V: TRBV27
CDR3: CASSSPEAGGPYEQYF
DNA: TGTGCCAGCAGTTCTCCGGAGGCGGGAGGGCCCTACGAGCAGTACTTC

size: -
D: -
J: TRBJ1-2
V: TRBV3-1/TRBV3-2
CDR3: CAGSQELGQGYTF
DNA: TGTGCCGGCAGCCAAGAACTGGGGCAAGGCTACACCTTC

size: -
D: TRBD2
J: TRBJ2-7
V: TRBV4-2
CDR3: CASSQDLGTTVVGEQYF
DNA: TGTGCCAGCAGCCAAGATCTCGGGACTACCGTAGTAGGGGAGCAGTACTTC

size: -
D: -
J: TRBJ2-3
V: TRBV24-1
CDR3: CATSIQQGPDTQYF
DNA: TGTGCCACCAGCATTCAACAGGGCCCGGACACGCAGTATTTT

size: -
D: TRBD1
J: TRBJ2-2
V: TRBV5-1
CDR3: CASSHTGGRTGELFF
DNA: TGCGCCAGCAGCCATACAGGGGGTCGAACCGGGGAGCTGTTTTTT

size: -
D: TRBD2
J: TRBJ2-7
V: TRBV27
CDR3: CASSPRGGGDEQYF
DNA: TGTGCCAGCAGTCCCCGTGGGGGAGGGGACGAGCAGTACTTC

size: -
D: -
J: TRBJ2-7
V: TRBV9
CDR3: CASSVGGDGSYEQYF
DNA: TGTGCCAGCAGCGTAGGGGGGGACGGCTCCTACGAGCAGTACTTC

size: -
D: TRBD1
J: TRBJ2-7
V: TRBV30
CDR3: CAWSAGGEQYF
DNA: TGTGCCTGGAGTGCAGGGGGCGAGCAGTACTTC

size: once
D: -
J: TRBJ1-6
V: TRBV27
CDR3: CASSLSPGISNSPLHF
DNA: TGTGCCAGCAGTTTATCCCCGGGGATCAGTAATTCACCCCTCCACTTT

size: -
D: -
J: TRBJ1-4
V: TRBV3-1/TRBV3-2
CDR3: CASSQFREKLFF
DNA: TGTGCCAGCAGCCAATTTCGTGAAAAACTGTTTTTT

size: -
D: -
J: TRBJ1-1
V: TRBV2
CDR3: CASRKYQVAEAFF
DNA: TGTGCCAGCAGAAAATATCAGGTCGCTGAAGCTTTCTTT

size: -
D: -
J: TRBJ1-2
V: TRBV4-1
CDR3: CASSPMGTGNDGYTF
DNA: TGCGCCAGCAGCCCGATGGGTACGGGAAATGATGGCTACACCTTC

size: -
D: -
J: TRBJ2-1
V: TRBV21-1
CDR3: CASSRNRASRNEQFF
DNA: TGTGCCAGCAGTCGCAACAGGGCCTCACGGAATGAGCAGTTCTTC

size: -
D: -
J: TRBJ1-1
V: TRBV7-6
CDR3: CATGAGGNLNTEAFF
DNA: TGTGCCACCGGGGCGGGGGGCAATCTGAACACTGAAGCTTTCTTT

size: -
D: -
J: TRBJ1-2
V: TRBV9
CDR3: CASSVDRQHSNYGYTF
DNA: TGTGCCAGCAGCGTAGATCGACAGCACTCTAACTATGGCTACACCTTC

size: -
D: TRBD1
J: TRBJ1-4
V: TRBV4-2
CDR3: CASSQFDRGDEKLFF
DNA: TGTGCCAGCAGCCAATTTGACAGGGGTGACGAAAAACTGTTTTTT

size: -
D: -
J: TRBJ2-7
V: TRBV9
CDR3: CASSPRRGFPYEQYF
DNA: TGTGCCAGCAGCCCCAGGAGGGGTTTCCCCTACGAGCAGTACTTC

size: -
D: -
J: TRBJ1-2
V: TRBV6-1
CDR3: CASSEMAGSFYGYTF
DNA: TGTGCCAGCAGTGAGATGGCGGGAAGCTTCTATGGCTACACCTTC

size: -
D: -
J: TRBJ1-2
V: TRBV7-2
CDR3: CASSLGNQGLYGYTF
DNA: TGTGCCAGCAGCTTAGGTAACCAGGGCCTATATGGCTACACCTTC

size: -
D: -
J: TRBJ2-3
V: TRBV11-2
CDR3: CASSSREDTQYF
DNA: TGTGCCAGCAGCTCCCGGGAAGATACGCAGTATTTT

size: -
D: -
J: TRBJ2-2
V: TRBV5-1
CDR3: CASSHLEGSGELFF
DNA: TGCGCCAGCAGCCACTTAGAGGGTTCCGGGGAGCTGTTTTTT

size: -
D: -
J: TRBJ2-5
V: TRBV2
CDR3: CASSEIEKARQETQYF
DNA: TGTGCCAGCAGTGAAATAGAAAAAGCCCGGCAAGAGACCCAGTACTTC

size: -
D: TRBD1
J: TRBJ2-1
V: TRBV11-3
CDR3: CASSPGQGQNNEQFF
DNA: TGTGCCAGCAGCCCAGGACAGGGTCAGAACAATGAGCAGTTCTTC

size: -
D: -
J: TRBJ2-1
V: TRBV5-4
CDR3: CASSLAASYNEQFF
DNA: TGTGCCAGCAGCTTGGCCGCGAGCTACAATGAGCAGTTCTTC

size: -
D: TRBD2
J: TRBJ2-1
V: TRBV29-1
CDR3: CSVAKGLAGYNEQFF
DNA: TGCAGCGTTGCGAAGGGACTAGCGGGATACAATGAGCAGTTCTTC

size: -
D: TRBD1
J: TRBJ2-7
V: TRBV7-9
CDR3: CASSPRIGQGRNEQYF
DNA: TGTGCCAGCAGCCCAAGGATCGGACAGGGTCGGAACGAGCAGTACTTC